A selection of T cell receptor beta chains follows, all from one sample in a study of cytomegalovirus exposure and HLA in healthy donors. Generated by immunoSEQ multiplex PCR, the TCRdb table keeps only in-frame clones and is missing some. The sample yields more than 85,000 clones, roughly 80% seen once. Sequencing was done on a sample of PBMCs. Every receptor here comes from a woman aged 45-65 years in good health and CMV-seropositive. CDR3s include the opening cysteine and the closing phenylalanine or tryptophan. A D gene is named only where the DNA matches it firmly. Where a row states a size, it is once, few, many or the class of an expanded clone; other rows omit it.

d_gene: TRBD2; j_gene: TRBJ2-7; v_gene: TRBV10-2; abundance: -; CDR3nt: TGCGCCAGCAAAGGACTAGCGGGAGGGCCCTCCCGCTTAAGCTCCTACGAGCAGTACTTC; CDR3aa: CASKGLAGGPSRLSSYEQYF
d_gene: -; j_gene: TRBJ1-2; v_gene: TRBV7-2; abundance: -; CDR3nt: TGTGCCAGCAGCTTCCAAACAACGAAGTATGGCTACACCTTC; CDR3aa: CASSFQTTKYGYTF
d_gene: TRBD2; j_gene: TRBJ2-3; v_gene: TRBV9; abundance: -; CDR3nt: TGTGCCAGCAGCACCCCGACAGCGGGGGGGGGATCAGATACGCAGTATTTT; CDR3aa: CASSTPTAGGGSDTQYF
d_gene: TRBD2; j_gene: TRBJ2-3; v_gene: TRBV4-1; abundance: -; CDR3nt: TGCGCCAGCAGCCAACCTTCCTTGGCGAGACTAGCGAACAAAAGAGATACGCAGTATTTT; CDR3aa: CASSQPSLARLANKRDTQYF
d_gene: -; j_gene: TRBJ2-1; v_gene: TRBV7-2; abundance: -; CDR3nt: TGTGCCAGCAGCTTCCTCCACGGGTACAATGAGCAGTTCTTC; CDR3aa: CASSFLHGYNEQFF
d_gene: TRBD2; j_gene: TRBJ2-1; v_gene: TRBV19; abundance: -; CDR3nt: TGTGCCAGTAGTATAGCCCTAGCGGGTTTCAATGAGCAGTTCTTC; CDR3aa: CASSIALAGFNEQFF
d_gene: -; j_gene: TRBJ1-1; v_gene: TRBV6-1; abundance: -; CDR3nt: TGTGCCAGCAGTCCCCAGGGGACGAGAACTGAAGCTTTCTTT; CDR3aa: CASSPQGTRTEAFF
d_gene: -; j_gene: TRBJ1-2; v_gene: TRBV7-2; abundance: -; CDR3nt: TGTGCCAGCAGCTTAGAGGAGGCGTGGACCTTC; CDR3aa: CASSLEEAWTF
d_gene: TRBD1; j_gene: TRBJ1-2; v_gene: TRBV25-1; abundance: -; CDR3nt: TGTGCCAGCAGTGAATCCCCGGGACAGGGCCCCTATGGCTACACCTTC; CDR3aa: CASSESPGQGPYGYTF
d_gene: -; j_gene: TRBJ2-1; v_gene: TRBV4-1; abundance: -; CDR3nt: TGCGCCAGCAGCCATCCCGCCGAAACAGGGAAACCAATCTTC; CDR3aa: CASSHPAETGKPIF
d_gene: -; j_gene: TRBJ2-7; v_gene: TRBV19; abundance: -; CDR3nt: TGTGCCAGTAGTATACTAGCTGGGAGCTCCTACGAGCAGTACTTC; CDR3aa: CASSILAGSSYEQYF
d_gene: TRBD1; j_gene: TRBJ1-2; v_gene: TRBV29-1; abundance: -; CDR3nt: TGCAGCGTTGAAGATAGGGGTAGGGGGCAAAACTATGGCTACACCTTC; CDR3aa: CSVEDRGRGQNYGYTF
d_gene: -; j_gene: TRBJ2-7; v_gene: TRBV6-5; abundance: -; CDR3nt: TGTGCCAGCAGTTACACTCGGGACACCCTCGAGCAGTACTTC; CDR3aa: CASSYTRDTLEQYF
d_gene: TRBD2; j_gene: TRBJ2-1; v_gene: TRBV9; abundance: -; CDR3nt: TGTGCCAGCAGCGCTAGCGGGGGGGGGTTCGACAATGAGCAGTTCTTC; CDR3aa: CASSASGGGFDNEQFF
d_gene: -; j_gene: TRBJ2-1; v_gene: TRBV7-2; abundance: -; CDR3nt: TGTGCCAGCAGCCTCGGGACTTCTTCCTACAATGAGCAGTTCTTC; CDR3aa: CASSLGTSSYNEQFF
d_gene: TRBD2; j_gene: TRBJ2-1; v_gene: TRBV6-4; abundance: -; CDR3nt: TGTGCCAGCAGACTAGCGGCCGGCTTCAATGAGCAGTTCTTC; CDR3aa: CASRLAAGFNEQFF
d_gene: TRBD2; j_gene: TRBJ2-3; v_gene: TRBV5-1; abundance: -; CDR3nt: TGCGCCAGCAGCTTGAGGACTAGCGGGCCAGATACGCAGTATTTT; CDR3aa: CASSLRTSGPDTQYF
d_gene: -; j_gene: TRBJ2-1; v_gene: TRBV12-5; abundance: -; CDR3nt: TGTGCTAGTGGTTTGGCTTACAATGAGCAGTTCTTC; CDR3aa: CASGLAYNEQFF
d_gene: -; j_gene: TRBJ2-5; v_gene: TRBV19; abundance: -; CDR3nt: TGTGCCAGTAGTATAGACCCTAGCGCAGAGACCCAGTACTTC; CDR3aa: CASSIDPSAETQYF
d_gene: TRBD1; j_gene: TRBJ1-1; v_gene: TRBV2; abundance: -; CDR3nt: TGTGCCAGCAGTGCGGGACAGGGGGCGCGGGCTTTCTTT; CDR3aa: CASSAGQGARAFF
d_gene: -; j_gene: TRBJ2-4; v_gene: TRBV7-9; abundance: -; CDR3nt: TGTGCCAGCAGCTTACCCCCAGGGGATGGCAAAAACATTCAGTACTTC; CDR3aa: CASSLPPGDGKNIQYF
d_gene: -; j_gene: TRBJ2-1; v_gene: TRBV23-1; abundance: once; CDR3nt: TGCGCCAGCAGTCAATCGGGGACACCACTCAACCCCGAGTCCTACAATGAGCAGTTCTTC; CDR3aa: CASSQSGTPLNPESYNEQFF
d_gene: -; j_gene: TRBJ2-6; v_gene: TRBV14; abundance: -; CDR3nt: TGTGCCAGCAGGCCTCGGGGAGCAGAGCCTGGGGCCAACGTCCTGACTTTC; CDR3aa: CASRPRGAEPGANVLTF
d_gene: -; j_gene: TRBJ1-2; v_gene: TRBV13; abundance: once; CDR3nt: TGTGCCAGCAGCTTAGAAGGAGACGGAGTCTATGGCTACACCTTC; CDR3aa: CASSLEGDGVYGYTF
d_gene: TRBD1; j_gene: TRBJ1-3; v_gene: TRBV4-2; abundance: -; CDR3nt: TGTGCCAGCAGCCCAGGGGGAGCTGGAAACACCATATATTTT; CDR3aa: CASSPGGAGNTIYF
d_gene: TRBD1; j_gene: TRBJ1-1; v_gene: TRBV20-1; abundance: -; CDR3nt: TGCAGTGACCTGGACAGGGTAGCTTTCTTT; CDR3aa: CSDLDRVAFF
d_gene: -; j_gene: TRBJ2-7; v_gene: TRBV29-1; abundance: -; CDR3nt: TGCAGCGTTGTGGCAAGCTCCTACGAGCAGTACTTC; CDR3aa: CSVVASSYEQYF
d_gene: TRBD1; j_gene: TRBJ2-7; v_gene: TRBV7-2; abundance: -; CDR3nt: TGTGCCAGCAGCCGGGACAGGGGGGACGAGCAGTACTTC; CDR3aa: CASSRDRGDEQYF
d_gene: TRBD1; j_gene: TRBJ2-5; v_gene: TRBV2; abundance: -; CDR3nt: TGTGCCAGCAGCCGCACGACAGGGGGAGAGACCCAGTACTTC; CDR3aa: CASSRTTGGETQYF
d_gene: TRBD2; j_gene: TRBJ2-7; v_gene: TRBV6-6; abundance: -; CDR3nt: TGTGCCAGCAGCCGCCTGAGTAGCGGGACCCCCTACGAGCAGTACTTC; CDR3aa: CASSRLSSGTPYEQYF
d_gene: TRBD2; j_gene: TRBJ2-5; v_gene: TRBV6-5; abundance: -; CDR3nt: TGTGCCAGCAGTTACGGGAGGGAAGAGACCCAGTACTTC; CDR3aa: CASSYGREETQYF
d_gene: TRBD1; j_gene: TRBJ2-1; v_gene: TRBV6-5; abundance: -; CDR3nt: TGTGCCAGCAGGCGACAGGGAAATGAGCAGTTCTTC; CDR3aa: CASRRQGNEQFF